The TCR beta chain under discussion was sequenced for a study of T cells in Graves' hyperthyroidism and ophthalmopathy. Study-level findings and limits: Blood held most thyroid clonotypes expanded above 0.001 frequency.

This clonotype was seen repeatedly, ten times or more. Antigen unknown. The hyperthyroidism patients had all been newly diagnosed, and their disease duration was under 2 months. Their ages ranged from 18 to 65 years. The CDR3 regions of TCR beta were amplified from RNA transcripts. The HTBI set primed first-round TCR CDR3 RT-PCR. TCRdb recomputed calls from the multiplex PCR reads with MiXCR, one row per CDR3 protein. This sample has about 620,000 distinct CDR3 sequences; 15% to 20% occur once, and the top ten carry around 4%. Germline lookup yields CDR1 MDHEN and CDR2 SYDVKM. This CDR3 region has 13 residues. Trimming cost V 7 bases and J 2 bases; bases outside gene matches: 3.

This TCR was recovered from a woman aged 30 to 39 with Graves' hyperthyroidism. Material for sequencing was blood. The V and J genes are TRBV28 and TRBJ2-5, with 8 bases lining up with TRBD1. CDR3 sequence reads: CASIQGGQETQYF. The CDR3 DNA follows: TGTGCCAGCATACAGGGGGGTCAAGAGACCCAGTACTTC.